This T cell receptor beta chain derives from a study of T-cell reconstitution after alpha-beta-depleted transplantation in children. The CDR3 runs 16 residues. Losses at the gene ends were 4 bases for V and 0 bases for J; bases not matched to a gene: 7. Germline V gene lookup returns CDR1 SEHNR and CDR2 FQNEAQ (reference sequence). Unique molecular identifiers were used to barcode this TCRbeta library. MiXCR, run by TCRdb on the PCR reads, gives a single entry per CDR3 protein. The table records some 240,000 distinct CDR3 sequences, more than 10% of them present only once. This clonotype was counted at least ten times.

The sample consisted of PBMCs from the stem cell graft donor, taken from the stem cell graft. V usage is TRBV7-9 and J usage is TRBJ2-3; 7 positions agree with TRBD1. This sequence originates from a human donor who donated a stem cell graft to a child with acute lymphoblastic leukemia. The CDR3 DNA reads as TGTGCCAGCAGCTCTGGGACAGTCACTAGCACAGATACGCAGTATTTT. It is translated as CASSSGTVTSTDTQYF.